One sample yielded the 4 T cell receptor beta chains listed below, sequenced in a study of CD8 T cells in ankylosing spondylitis. One entry per CDR3 protein, called by TCRdb with MiXCR from the 5' RACE reads. The profile covers about 140,000 distinct CDR3 sequences, with 7% to 10% appearing a single time and about 7.3% taken by the ten largest. Sequenced input: synovial fluid, either unsorted or a sorted T cell fraction (not recorded which). The receptors were sampled from a male donor with ankylosing spondylitis.

This chain uses TRBV5-1 with TRBJ2-5, with a tentative D call TRBD1 (6 bases). V was pared by 9 bases and J by 2 bases, with 20 bases between. CDR1 is SGHRS, CDR2 YFSETQ, per germline. CDR3 length equals 15 residues. The CDR3 sequence: CATAPGQSPQETQYF. Written as DNA, the CDR3 is TGCGCCACCGCCCCCGGACAGTCCCCTCAAGAGACCCAGTACTTC.

This clonotype occurred many times. This chain links TRBV7-2 with TRBJ1-1; D call uncertain. With 5 bases removed from V and 3 bases from J, the gap between germline ends came to 10 bases. CDR3 size: 13 residues. CDR1 and CDR2 from the germline V gene are SGHTA and FQGNSA. The CDR3 loop is CASSPRAYTEAFF. CDR3 nucleotide sequence: TGTGCCAGCAGCCCGAGAGCCTACACTGAAGCTTTCTTT. Full variable domain (remainder filled in from reference TRBV7-2 and TRBJ1-1): GAGVSQSPSNKVTEKGKDVELRCDPISGHTALYWYRQSLGQGLEFLIYFQGNSAPDKSGLPSDRFSAERTGGSVSTLTIQRTQQEDSAVYLCASSPRAYTEAFFGQGTRLTVV.

This clonotype showed up just a few times. V is TRBV3-1 and J is TRBJ2-7; D remains ambiguous. The ends were cut back, 4 bases at V and 8 bases at J, with 15 bases in the middle. The CDR3 has 13 amino acids. Germline values: CDR1 LGHDT, CDR2 YNNKEL (reference sequence). Written as DNA, the CDR3 is TGTGCCAGCAGCCCCTCAAGGGTAGGTAAGCAGTACTTC. This gives the protein CASSPSRVGKQYF.

This clonotype was counted ten times or more. The chain links TRBV24-1 to TRBJ2-1, with TRBD2 as a possible D gene (6 bases). CDR3 length equals 16 residues. From germline, CDR1 is KGHDR and CDR2 SFDVKD. Trimming cost V 0 bases and J 5 bases, with 13 bases left between them. The CDR3 region is CATSDLSGGRNNEQFF. CDR3 in DNA: TGTGCCACCAGTGATTTGTCCGGGGGTAGGAACAATGAGCAGTTCTTC.